This T cell receptor (beta chain) emerged from a study of spatial heterogeneity in lung cancer. Study-wide context: Sequences of the beta chain were consistently detected in greater numbers than alpha-chain sequences. As counted in raw reads, each unique TCR and UMI combination appeared more than ten times on average.

This clonotype has ten or more counts. Its specificity is not known. Study results and caveats: Ubiquitous expanded tumor TCRs surfaced in blood more at resection than they did at follow-up.

The CDR3 has 13 residues. J lost 2 bases, V lost 6 bases, and 5 bases had no gene match. Germline loops: CDR1 SQVTM, CDR2 ANQGSEA. TCRdb re-derived calls from the 5' RACE reads in MiXCR, one entry per CDR3 protein. The repertoire holds under 25,000 distinct CDR3 sequences, with 6.9% as singletons. As to time point: sample taken at primary tumor resection. Unsorted samples of tumor, nontumor lung or frozen PBMC had their whole RNA sequenced. The donor population consisted of roughly 70 patients with untreated, early-stage non-small cell lung cancer. The chain combines TRBV29-1 with TRBJ1-2, with 8 nucleotides matching TRBD1. The sample consisted of PBMCs, taken at surgery. The TCR originated in a male donor with early-stage non-small cell lung cancer. CDR3 in DNA: TGCAGCGTAGACAGACAGGGGAACTATGGCTACACCTTC. Its protein product is CSVDRQGNYGYTF.